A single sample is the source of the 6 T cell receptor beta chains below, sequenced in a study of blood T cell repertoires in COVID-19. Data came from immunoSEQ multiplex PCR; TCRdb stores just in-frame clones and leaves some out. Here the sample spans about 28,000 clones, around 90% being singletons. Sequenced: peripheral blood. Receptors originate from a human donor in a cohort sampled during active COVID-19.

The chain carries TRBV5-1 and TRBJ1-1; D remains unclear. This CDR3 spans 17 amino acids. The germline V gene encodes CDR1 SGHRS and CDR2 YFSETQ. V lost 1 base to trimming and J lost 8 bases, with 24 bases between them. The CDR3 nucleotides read TGCGCCAGCAGCTTGCGCACTCCCGGTGGGAGTATAGGCGAAGCTTTCTTT. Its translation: CASSLRTPGGSIGEAFF.

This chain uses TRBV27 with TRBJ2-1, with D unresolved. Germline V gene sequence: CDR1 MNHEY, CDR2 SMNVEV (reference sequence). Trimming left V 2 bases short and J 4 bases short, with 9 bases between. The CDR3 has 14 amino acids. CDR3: CASSLRKTYNEQFF. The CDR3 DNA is TGTGCCAGCAGTTTAAGGAAGACATACAATGAGCAGTTCTTC.

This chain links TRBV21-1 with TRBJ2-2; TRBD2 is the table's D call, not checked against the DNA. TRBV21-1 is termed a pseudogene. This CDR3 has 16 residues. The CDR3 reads CASSLDLGANTGELFF. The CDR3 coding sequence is TGTGCTTCCTCCCTCGACCTAGGCGCAAACACCGGGGAGCTGTTTTTT.

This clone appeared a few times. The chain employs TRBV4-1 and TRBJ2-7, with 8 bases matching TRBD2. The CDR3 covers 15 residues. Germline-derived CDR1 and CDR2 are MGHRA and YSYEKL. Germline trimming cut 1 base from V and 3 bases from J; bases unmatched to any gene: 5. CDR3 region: CASSQALSGGYEQYF. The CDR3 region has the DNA TGCGCCAGCAGCCAAGCCCTGAGCGGGGGCTACGAGCAGTACTTC.

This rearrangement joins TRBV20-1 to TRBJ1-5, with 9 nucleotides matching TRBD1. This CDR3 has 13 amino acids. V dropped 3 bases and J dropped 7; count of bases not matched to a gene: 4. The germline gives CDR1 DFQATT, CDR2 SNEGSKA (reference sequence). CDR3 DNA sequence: TGCAGTGCTAGTGTAGGGACAGGGCAGCCCCAGCATTTT. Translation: CSASVGTGQPQHF.

CDR3 sequence: CASSLGTGPEETQYF. The CDR3 nucleotides read TGCGCCAGCAGCTTGGGGACAGGGCCCGAAGAGACCCAGTACTTC. This chain links TRBV5-1 with TRBJ2-5, with 8 bases aligning to TRBD1. The germline CDR1 and CDR2 sequences are SGHRS and YFSETQ. The CDR3 consists of 15 residues. V was clipped by 0 bases and J by 3 bases; unmatched bases: 4.